Following are 9 T cell receptor beta chains from one sample sequenced in a study of blood T cell repertoires in COVID-19. Repertoires were generated with immunoSEQ multiplex PCR, while TCRdb's copy carries only in-frame clones and drops some. The table lists about 220,000 clones, roughly 80% of them singletons. The specimen sequenced was peripheral blood. Every receptor here comes from a human donor in a cohort sampled during active COVID-19.

The V and J genes are TRBV7-3 and TRBJ1-2; D gene uncertain. CDR1 SGHTA and CDR2 FQGTGA come from the germline V gene. The CDR3 covers 14 residues. Trimming left V 5 bases short and J 0 bases short, with 10 bases between. The CDR3 coding sequence is TGTGCCAGCAGCCCCAGCGGACCTAACTATGGCTACACCTTC. Its translation is CASSPSGPNYGYTF.

The V gene is TRBV5-5, the J gene TRBJ2-7, with 8 nucleotides matching TRBD2. This CDR3 is 16 amino acids long. Germline V gene data show CDR1 as SGHKS and CDR2 as YYEKEE (reference sequence). The V and J ends lost 5 bases and 2 bases, in that order; junction bases with no gene match: 12. The CDR3 DNA follows: TGTGCCAGCAGGTTAGCAGGCGGGAGGCTCACCTACGAGCAGTACTTC. Protein sequence: CASRLAGGRLTYEQYF. The full variable domain, with the rest looked up from reference TRBV5-5 and TRBJ2-7, is DAGVTQSPTHLIKTRGQQVTLRCSPISGHKSVSWYQQVLGQGPQFIFQYYEKEERGRGNFPDRFSARQFPNYSSELNVNALLLGDSALYLCASRLAGGRLTYEQYFGPGTRLTVT.

This clone was found a few times. The V gene is TRBV11-1, the J gene TRBJ1-1, with D maybe TRBD1 (6 bases). The CDR3 is made up of 13 amino acids. Trimming removed 7 bases at V and 6 bases at J, with 15 bases between. Looked up from germline, CDR1 is SGHAT and CDR2 is FQDESV (reference sequence). Here the CDR3 DNA reads TGTGCCAGCACCTTGAACAGGGTTCCTGAAGCTTTCTTT. This sequence encodes CASTLNRVPEAFF.

This chain uses TRBV28 with TRBJ2-6, with D possibly TRBD1 on 6 matching bases. Germline loops: CDR1 MDHEN, CDR2 SYDVKM. CDR3 length: 15 amino acids. Deletions cut 4 bases from V and 4 bases from J, with 11 bases between. CDR3 loop: CASSSPGAGANVLTF. The CDR3 bases are TGTGCCAGCAGTTCTCCAGGGGCCGGGGCCAACGTCCTGACTTTC.

V is TRBV28 and J is TRBJ1-2, with TRBD1 matching over 10 bases. Germline V gene lookup returns CDR1 MDHEN and CDR2 SYDVKM. The CDR3 consists of 15 residues. V lost 5 bases to trimming and J lost 2 bases; unmatched junction nucleotides: 5. The CDR3 coding sequence is TGTGCCAGCAGTCCATGGGACAGGGGCAACTATGGCTACACCTTC. This translates into CASSPWDRGNYGYTF.

The rearrangement uses TRBV9 and TRBJ1-1; D is unresolved. This CDR3 comprises 13 residues. V was cut by 2 bases and J by 2 bases, with 7 bases left in between. Per germline, CDR1 SGDLS and CDR2 YYNGEE. Written as DNA, the CDR3 is TGTGCCAGCAGCGTGGAGGGCAACACTGAAGCTTTCTTT. It is translated as CASSVEGNTEAFF.

This chain uses TRBV11-2 with TRBJ1-1, with a tentative D call TRBD1 (6 bases). Trimming took off 4 bases at V and 4 bases at J, with 10 bases between the two ends. The CDR3 length is 13 residues. Per the germline V gene, CDR1 is SGHAT and CDR2 is FQNNGV. CDR3 residues: CASSSSTGTEAFF. Written as DNA, the CDR3 is TGTGCCAGCAGCTCCTCGACAGGCACTGAAGCTTTCTTT.

The chain couples TRBV28 to TRBJ2-2; 10 nucleotides match TRBD1. Germline V gives CDR1 MDHEN, CDR2 SYDVKM. CDR3 length: 17 residues. Trimming removed 4 bases from V and 8 bases from J; junction bases left unmatched: 13. CDR3 loop: CASSSTGTGVPRGELFF. The CDR3 region has the DNA TGTGCCAGCAGTTCCACCGGGACAGGGGTCCCCCGAGGGGAGCTGTTTTTT.

The chain combines TRBV5-6 with TRBJ1-1; maybe TRBD1 (6 bases). Per the germline V gene, CDR1 is SGHDT and CDR2 is YYEEEE. V was cut by 2 bases and J by 8 bases, with 10 bases left in between. The CDR3 spans 12 residues. CDR3 protein: CASSLSDSEAFF. The CDR3 DNA is TGTGCCAGCAGCTTATCGGACAGCGAAGCTTTCTTT.